A few counts support the clone carrying this T cell receptor beta chain. CDR3 size: 16 residues. V dropped 0 bases and J dropped 8 bases, with 16 bases sitting between them. Germline loops: CDR1 MGHRA, CDR2 YSYEKL. The data belong to a study of blood T cell repertoires in COVID-19. Overall study: COVID-19 samples, acute and convalescent, were from the United States, Italy and Spain. PBMCs, B-cell-depleted T cells, or T cells provided the cDNA or gDNA that made up the material.

Participant age was about 18 to 100 years, and participants resided in around 24 US areas. Profiled with immunoSEQ multiplex PCR; TCRdb holds only in-frame clones, not every one. The profile shows some 340,000 clones, more than 90% of them singletons. V usage is TRBV4-1 and J usage is TRBJ1-4; possibly TRBD1 for D (5 bases). The TCR comes from a woman in her twenties or thirties who had been exposed to COVID-19. Sequenced sample: PBMCs or T cells enriched from blood (not recorded which). CDR3 sequence: CASSQDGSGYREKLFF. CDR3 DNA: TGCGCCAGCAGCCAAGATGGGTCAGGGTACCGGGAAAAACTGTTTTTT.